Below are 2 T cell receptor beta chains sequenced from a single sample in a study of blood T cell repertoires in COVID-19. Repertoires were generated with immunoSEQ multiplex PCR, while TCRdb's copy carries only in-frame clones and drops some. The data contain around 140,000 clones, roughly 84% of them singletons. The sequenced sample was peripheral blood. Every receptor here comes from an older woman with acute or convalescent COVID-19.

The chain employs TRBV5-8 and TRBJ1-5; perhaps TRBD1 as D (6 bases). This CDR3 region has 14 residues. Trimming stripped 0 bases from V and 5 bases from J, with 9 bases between. Per germline, CDR1 SGHTS and CDR2 YDEGEE. The CDR3 sequence is CASSLAGVDQPQHF. CDR3 bases: TGTGCCAGCAGCTTGGCAGGGGTCGATCAGCCCCAGCATTTT. The whole variable domain, remainder taken from reference TRBV5-8 and TRBJ1-5, is EAGVTQSPTHLIKTRGQQATLRCSPISGHTSVYWYQQALGLGLQFLLWYDEGEERNRGNFPPRFSGRQFPNYSSELNVNALELEDSALYLCASSLAGVDQPQHFGDGTRLSIL.

As regards this clone: The junction differs from germline at one of its ends, possibly a read error. This sequence joins TRBV14 and TRBJ2-3, with a weak D call TRBD1 (6 bases). Germline V gene sequence: CDR1 SGHDN, CDR2 FVKESK. CDR3 length equals 15 residues. The CDR3 DNA follows: TGTGCCAGCAGCCTAGAAGGGGGATCCACAAATACGCAGTATTTT. Encoded protein: CASSLEGGSTNTQYF.